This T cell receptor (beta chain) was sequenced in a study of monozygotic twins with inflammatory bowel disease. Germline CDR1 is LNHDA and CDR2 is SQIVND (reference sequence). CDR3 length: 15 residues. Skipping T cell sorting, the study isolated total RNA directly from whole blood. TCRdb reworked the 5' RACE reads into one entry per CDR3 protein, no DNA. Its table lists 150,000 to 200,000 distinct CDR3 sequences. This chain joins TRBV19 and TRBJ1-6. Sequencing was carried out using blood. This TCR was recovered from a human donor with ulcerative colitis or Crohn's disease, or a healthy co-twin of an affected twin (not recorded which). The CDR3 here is CASSPREPYNSPLHF.